The clone carrying this TCR beta chain showed up just a few times. TCRdb itself ran the RT-PCR reads through MiXCR, one entry per CDR3 protein. The sample shows about 570,000 distinct CDR3 sequences, roughly 10% of them seen only once. This sample was included in a study of response to subunit inactivated influenza vaccine. CDR3 length: 19 residues. V lost 1 base and J lost 0, with 18 bases in between. The germline V gene encodes CDR1 LGHNA and CDR2 YSLEER. Sequenced here: PBMCs from blood, sampled on the day of vaccination. The chain couples TRBV4-3 to TRBJ2-2; TRBD2 is a possible D gene (5 bases). The source of this sequence is a man between 50 and 59 years old who received an inactivated influenza vaccine. Here the CDR3 reads CASSQGRGRLEPNTGELFF. The CDR3 DNA sequence: TGCGCCAGCAGCCAAGGACGGGGTCGCTTGGAGCCGAACACCGGGGAGCTGTTTTTT.